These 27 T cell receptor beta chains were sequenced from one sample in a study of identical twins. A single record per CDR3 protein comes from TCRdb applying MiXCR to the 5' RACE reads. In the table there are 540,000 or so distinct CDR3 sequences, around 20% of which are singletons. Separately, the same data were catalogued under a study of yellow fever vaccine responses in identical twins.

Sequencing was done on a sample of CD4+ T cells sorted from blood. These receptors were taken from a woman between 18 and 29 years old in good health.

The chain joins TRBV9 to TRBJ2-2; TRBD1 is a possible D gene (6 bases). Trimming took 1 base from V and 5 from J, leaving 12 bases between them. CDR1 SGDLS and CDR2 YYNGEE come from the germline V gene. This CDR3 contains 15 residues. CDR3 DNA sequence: TGTGCCAGCAGCGTAAGGGCAGGGGAGACCGGGGAGCTGTTTTTT. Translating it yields CASSVRAGETGELFF.

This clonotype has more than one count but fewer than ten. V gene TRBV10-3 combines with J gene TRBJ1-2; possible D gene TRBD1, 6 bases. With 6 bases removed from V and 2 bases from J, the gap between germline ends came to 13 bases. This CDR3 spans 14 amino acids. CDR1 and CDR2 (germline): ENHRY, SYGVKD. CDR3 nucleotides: TGTGCCATCAGCTTAATCGGACAGAACTATGGCTACACCTTC. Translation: CAISLIGQNYGYTF.

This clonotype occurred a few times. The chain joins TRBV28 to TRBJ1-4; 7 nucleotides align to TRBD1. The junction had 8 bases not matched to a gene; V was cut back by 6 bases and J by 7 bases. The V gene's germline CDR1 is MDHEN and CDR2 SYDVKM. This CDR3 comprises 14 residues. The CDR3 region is CASRKTGRGEKLFF. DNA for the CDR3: TGTGCCAGCAGGAAGACAGGGCGGGGTGAAAAACTGTTTTTT.

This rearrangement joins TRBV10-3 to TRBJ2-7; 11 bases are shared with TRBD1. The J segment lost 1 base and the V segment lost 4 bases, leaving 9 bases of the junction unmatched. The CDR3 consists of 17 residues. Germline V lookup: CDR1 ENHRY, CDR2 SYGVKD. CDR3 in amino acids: CAISGALGTGGSYEQYF. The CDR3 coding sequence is TGTGCCATCAGTGGTGCATTGGGGACAGGGGGTTCCTACGAGCAGTACTTC.

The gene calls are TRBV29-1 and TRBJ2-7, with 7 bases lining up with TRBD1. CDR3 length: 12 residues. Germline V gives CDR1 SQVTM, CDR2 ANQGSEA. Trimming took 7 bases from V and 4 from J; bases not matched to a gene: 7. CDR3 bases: TGCAGCGCCCGGGACAGAAGATACGAGCAGTACTTC. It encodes CSARDRRYEQYF.

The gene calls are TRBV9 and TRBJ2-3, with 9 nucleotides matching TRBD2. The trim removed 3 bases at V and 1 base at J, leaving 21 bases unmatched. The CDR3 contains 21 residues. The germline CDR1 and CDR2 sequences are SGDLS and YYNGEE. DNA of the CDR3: TGTGCCAGCAGCGCGCGGGGGGGTAGCGGGGGTTGGAGGTCCCGCACAGATACGCAGTATTTT. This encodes CASSARGGSGGWRSRTDTQYF. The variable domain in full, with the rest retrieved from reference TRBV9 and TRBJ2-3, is DSGVTQTPKHLITATGQRVTLRCSPRSGDLSVYWYQQSLDQGLQFLIQYYNGEERAKGNILERFSAQQFPDLHSELNLSSLELGDSALYFCASSARGGSGGWRSRTDTQYFGPGTRLTVL.

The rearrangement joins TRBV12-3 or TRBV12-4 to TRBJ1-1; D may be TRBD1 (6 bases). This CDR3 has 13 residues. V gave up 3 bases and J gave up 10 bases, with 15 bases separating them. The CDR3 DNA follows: TGTGCCAGCAGTTTGTTTGGGGGCAAAGGAGCTTTCTTT. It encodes CASSLFGGKGAFF.

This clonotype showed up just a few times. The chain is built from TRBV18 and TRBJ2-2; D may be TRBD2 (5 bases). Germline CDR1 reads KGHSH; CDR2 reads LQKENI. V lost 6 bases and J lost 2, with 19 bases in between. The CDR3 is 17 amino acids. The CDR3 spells CASSPRLVGENTGELFF. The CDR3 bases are TGTGCCAGCTCCCCCCGGTTGGTGGGAGAAAACACCGGGGAGCTGTTTTTT.

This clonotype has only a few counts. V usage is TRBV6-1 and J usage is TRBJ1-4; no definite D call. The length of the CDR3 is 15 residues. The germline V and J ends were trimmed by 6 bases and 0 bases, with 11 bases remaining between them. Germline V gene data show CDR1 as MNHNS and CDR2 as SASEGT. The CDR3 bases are TGTGCCAGCAGACCAGTAGATGCAACTAATGAAAAACTGTTTTTT. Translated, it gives CASRPVDATNEKLFF.

DNA of the CDR3: TGCGCCAGCAGCTTGGGGGCAGGGAATGTTGGGGGCACTGAAGCTTTCTTT. Encoded protein: CASSLGAGNVGGTEAFF. The V call is TRBV5-1, the J call TRBJ1-1, with D perhaps TRBD1 (5 bases). Germline CDR1 and CDR2: SGHRS and YFSETQ. The ends were cut back, 0 bases at V and 4 bases at J, with 19 bases in the middle. The CDR3 is made up of 17 amino acids.

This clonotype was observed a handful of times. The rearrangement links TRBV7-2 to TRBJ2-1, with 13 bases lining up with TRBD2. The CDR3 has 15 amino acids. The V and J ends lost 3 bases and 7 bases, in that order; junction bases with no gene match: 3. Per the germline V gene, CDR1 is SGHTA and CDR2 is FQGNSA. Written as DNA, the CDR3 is TGTGCCAGCAGCTTTACTAGCGGGAGGGGAAATGAGCAGTTCTTC. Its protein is CASSFTSGRGNEQFF.

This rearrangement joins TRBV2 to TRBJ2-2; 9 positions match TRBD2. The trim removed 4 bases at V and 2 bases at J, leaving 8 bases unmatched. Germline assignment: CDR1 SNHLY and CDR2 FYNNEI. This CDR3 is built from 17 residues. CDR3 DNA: TGTGCCAGCAGTGGAAGACTAGCGGTTCTTAACACCGGGGAGCTGTTTTTT. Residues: CASSGRLAVLNTGELFF.

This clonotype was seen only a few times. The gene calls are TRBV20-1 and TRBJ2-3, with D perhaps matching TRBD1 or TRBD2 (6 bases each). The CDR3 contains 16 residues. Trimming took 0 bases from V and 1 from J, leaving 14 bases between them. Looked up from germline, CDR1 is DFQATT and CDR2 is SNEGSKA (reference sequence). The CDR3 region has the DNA TGCAGTGCTAGAGACTTTGGAGGGGGAGGCACAGATACGCAGTATTTT. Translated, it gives CSARDFGGGGTDTQYF.

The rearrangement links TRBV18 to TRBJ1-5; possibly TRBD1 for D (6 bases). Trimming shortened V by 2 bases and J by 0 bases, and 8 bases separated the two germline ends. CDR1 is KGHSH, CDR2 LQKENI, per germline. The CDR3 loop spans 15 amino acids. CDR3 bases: TGTGCCAGCTCACCATGGACAGATAGCAATCAGCCCCAGCATTTT. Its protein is CASSPWTDSNQPQHF. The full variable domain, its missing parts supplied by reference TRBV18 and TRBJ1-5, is NAGVMQNPRHLVRRRGQEARLRCSPMKGHSHVYWYRQLPEEGLKFMVYLQKENIIDESGMPKERFSAEFPKEGPSILRIQQVVRGDSAAYFCASSPWTDSNQPQHFGDGTRLSIL.

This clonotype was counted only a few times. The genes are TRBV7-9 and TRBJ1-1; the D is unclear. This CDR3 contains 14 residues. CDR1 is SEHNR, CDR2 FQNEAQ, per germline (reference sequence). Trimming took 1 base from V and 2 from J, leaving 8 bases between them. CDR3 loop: CASSLEAVNTEAFF. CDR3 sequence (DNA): TGTGCCAGCAGCTTAGAGGCCGTTAACACTGAAGCTTTCTTT.

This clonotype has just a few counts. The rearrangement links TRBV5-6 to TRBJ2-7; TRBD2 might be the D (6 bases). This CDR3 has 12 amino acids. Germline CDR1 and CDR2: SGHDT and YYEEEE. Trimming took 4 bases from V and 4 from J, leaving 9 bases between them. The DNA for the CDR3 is TGTGCCAGCAGCCCGGGAGAGTACGAGCAGTACTTC. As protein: CASSPGEYEQYF. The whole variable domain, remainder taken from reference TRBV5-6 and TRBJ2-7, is DAGVTQSPTHLIKTRGQQVTLRCSPKSGHDTVSWYQQALGQGPQFIFQYYEEEERQRGNFPDRFSGHQFPNYSSELNVNALLLGDSALYLCASSPGEYEQYFGPGTRLTVT.

In DNA, the CDR3 is TGTGCCAGCAGCTTCGGACAGGAGGATACGCAGTATTTT. It translates to CASSFGQEDTQYF. This sequence joins TRBV5-5 and TRBJ2-3; 7 bases align to TRBD1. The CDR3 runs to 13 residues. Germline V gene lookup returns CDR1 SGHKS and CDR2 YYEKEE (reference sequence). J was trimmed by 6 bases and V by 2 bases; bases with no gene match: 3.

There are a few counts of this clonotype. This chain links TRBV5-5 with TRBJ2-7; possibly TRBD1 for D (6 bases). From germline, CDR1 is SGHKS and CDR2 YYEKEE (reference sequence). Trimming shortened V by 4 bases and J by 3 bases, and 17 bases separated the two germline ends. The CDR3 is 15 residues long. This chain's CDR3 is CASSTGPQANYEQYV. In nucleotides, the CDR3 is TGTGCCAGCAGCACAGGGCCCCAGGCGAACTACGAGCAGTACGTC.

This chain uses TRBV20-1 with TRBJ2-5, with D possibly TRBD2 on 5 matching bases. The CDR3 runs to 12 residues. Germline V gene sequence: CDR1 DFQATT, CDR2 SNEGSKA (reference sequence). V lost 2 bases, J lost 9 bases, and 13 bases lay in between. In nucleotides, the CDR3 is TGCAGTGCTAGATTCCCCGGGAAGGCCCAGTACTTC. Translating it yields CSARFPGKAQYF.

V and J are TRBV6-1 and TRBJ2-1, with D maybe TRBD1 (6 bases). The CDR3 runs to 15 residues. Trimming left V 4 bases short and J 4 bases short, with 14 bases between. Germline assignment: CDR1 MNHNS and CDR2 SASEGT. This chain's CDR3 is CASSGRDNPYNEQFF. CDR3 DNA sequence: TGTGCCAGCAGTGGCCGGGACAACCCTTACAATGAGCAGTTCTTC.

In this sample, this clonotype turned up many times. CDR3 sequence (DNA): TGTGCCAGCCGGAGGGGACTAGCTTTGGGTGAGCAGTTCTTC. Encoded protein: CASRRGLALGEQFF. The chain carries TRBV12-3 or TRBV12-4 and TRBJ2-1, with 9 bases lining up with TRBD2. This CDR3 is built from 14 residues. V trimming: 8 bases; J trimming: 9 bases; junction bases outside the gene matches: 11.

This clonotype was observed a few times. For the CDR3, the DNA is TGTGCCAGCAGCACTCCGGGACAAGACATGAACACTGAAGCTTTCTTT. This sequence encodes CASSTPGQDMNTEAFF. The V gene is TRBV7-2, the J gene TRBJ1-1; a weak D match, TRBD1 (6 bases). Germline V gene sequence: CDR1 SGHTA, CDR2 FQGNSA. This CDR3 has 16 residues. V lost 5 bases, J lost 0 bases, and 16 bases lay in between. The entire variable domain, with the rest obtained from reference TRBV7-2 and TRBJ1-1, is as follows: GAGVSQSPSNKVTEKGKDVELRCDPISGHTALYWYRQSLGQGLEFLIYFQGNSAPDKSGLPSDRFSAERTGGSVSTLTIQRTQQEDSAVYLCASSTPGQDMNTEAFFGQGTRLTVV.

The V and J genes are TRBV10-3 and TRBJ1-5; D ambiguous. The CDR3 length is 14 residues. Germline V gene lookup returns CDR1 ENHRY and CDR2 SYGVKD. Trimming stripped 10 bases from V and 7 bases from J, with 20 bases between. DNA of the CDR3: TGTGCCACCCGGCAAGGGCGATATGAACAGCCCCAGCATTTT. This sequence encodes CATRQGRYEQPQHF.

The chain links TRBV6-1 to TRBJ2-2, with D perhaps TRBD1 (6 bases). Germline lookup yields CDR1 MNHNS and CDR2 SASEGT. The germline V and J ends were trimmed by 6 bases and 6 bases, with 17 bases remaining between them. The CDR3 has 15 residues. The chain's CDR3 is CASRPQDRTAGELFF. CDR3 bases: TGTGCCAGCAGACCACAAGACAGGACAGCCGGGGAGCTGTTTTTT.

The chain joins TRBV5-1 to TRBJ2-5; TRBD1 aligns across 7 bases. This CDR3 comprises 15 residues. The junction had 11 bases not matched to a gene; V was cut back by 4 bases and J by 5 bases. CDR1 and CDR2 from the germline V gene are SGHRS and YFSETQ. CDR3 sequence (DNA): TGCGCCAGCAGCCCGATTACAGGGGCGAGGGAGACCCAGTACTTC. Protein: CASSPITGARETQYF.

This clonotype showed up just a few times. The chain's CDR3 is CASNFRPNTEAFF. As DNA, the CDR3 is TGTGCCAGTAACTTCAGGCCGAACACTGAAGCTTTCTTT. V is TRBV19 and J is TRBJ1-1, with D unresolved. This CDR3 is 13 amino acids long. Looked up from germline, CDR1 is LNHDA and CDR2 is SQIVND (reference sequence). V was cut by 7 bases and J by 1 base, with 10 bases left in between.

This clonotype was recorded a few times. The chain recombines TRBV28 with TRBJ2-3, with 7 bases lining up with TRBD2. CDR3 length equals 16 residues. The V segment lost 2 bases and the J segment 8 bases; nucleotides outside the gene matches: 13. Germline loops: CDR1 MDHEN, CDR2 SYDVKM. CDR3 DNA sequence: TGTGCCAGCAGTTTAGGGGGGGGAGGCCCCCCAGCTACGCAGTATTTT. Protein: CASSLGGGGPPATQYF.